These 4 T cell receptor beta chains came from one sample sequenced in a study of cytomegalovirus exposure and HLA in healthy donors (dated 2017 in TCRdb). Libraries were built with the immunoSEQ multiplex PCR assay. For the multiplex PCR, a mixture combining 60 forward primers for TCR Vbeta segments and 13 reverse primers for TCR Jbeta segments was used. TCRdb mirrors the immuneACCESS table, restricted to in-frame sequences. Some clones are absent from its copies; in checked studies, under half trace to an unresolved V gene, and the reason for the others is unknown. This sample holds 150,000 or so clones; less than 85% were observed only once. The top ten clones comprise roughly 4% of the sample. Sequencing was done on a sample of PBMCs. The receptor source for this set is a man between 18 and 35 years old in good health and CMV-seropositive.

The V and J genes are TRBV27 and TRBJ2-2, with D possibly TRBD2 on 6 matching bases. Germline lookup yields CDR1 MNHEY and CDR2 SMNVEV (reference sequence). This CDR3 region has 16 residues. The V end was cut by 3 bases, the J end by 6 bases, with 17 bases between. CDR3 amino acids: CASSFLAKPTPGELFF. The CDR3 DNA sequence: TGTGCCAGCAGTTTCCTAGCGAAGCCCACACCCGGGGAGCTGTTTTTT.

The chain has TRBV6-5 and TRBJ2-4, with D unclear. This CDR3 region has 15 residues. CDR1 is MNHEY, CDR2 SVGAGI, per germline. V was clipped by 0 bases and J by 0 bases, with 6 bases between them. CDR3 sequence (DNA): TGTGCCAGCAGTTACTCGACTCAAGCCAAAAACATTCAGTACTTC. This encodes CASSYSTQAKNIQYF.

The chain has TRBV30 and TRBJ1-3; D is unresolved. The CDR3 length is 12 residues. Germline V gene lookup returns CDR1 GTSNPN and CDR2 SVGIG (reference sequence). The V end was cut by 0 bases, the J end by 7 bases, with 7 bases between. This CDR3 is CAWSVLVNTIYF. The CDR3 nucleotides are TGTGCCTGGAGTGTACTCGTGAACACCATATATTTT.

This chain joins TRBV10-2 and TRBJ2-1, with TRBD2 matching over 8 bases. CDR3 size: 13 residues. Germline lookup yields CDR1 WSHSY and CDR2 SAAADI. The CDR3 DNA reads TGCGACACCTCGGGGGGGACTTACAATGAGCAGTTCTTC. Amino acids: CDTSGGTYNEQFF.